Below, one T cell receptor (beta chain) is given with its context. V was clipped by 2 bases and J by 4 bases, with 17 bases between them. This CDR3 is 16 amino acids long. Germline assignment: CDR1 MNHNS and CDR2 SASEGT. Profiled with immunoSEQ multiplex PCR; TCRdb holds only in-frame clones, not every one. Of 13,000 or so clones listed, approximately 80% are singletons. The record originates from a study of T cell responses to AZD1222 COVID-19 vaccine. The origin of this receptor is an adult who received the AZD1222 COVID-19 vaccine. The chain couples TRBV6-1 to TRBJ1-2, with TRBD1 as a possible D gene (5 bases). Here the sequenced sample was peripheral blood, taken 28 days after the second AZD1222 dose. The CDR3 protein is CASSELVSGQGYGYTF. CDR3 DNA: TGTGCCAGCAGTGAATTAGTTTCGGGGCAGGGCTATGGCTACACCTTC.